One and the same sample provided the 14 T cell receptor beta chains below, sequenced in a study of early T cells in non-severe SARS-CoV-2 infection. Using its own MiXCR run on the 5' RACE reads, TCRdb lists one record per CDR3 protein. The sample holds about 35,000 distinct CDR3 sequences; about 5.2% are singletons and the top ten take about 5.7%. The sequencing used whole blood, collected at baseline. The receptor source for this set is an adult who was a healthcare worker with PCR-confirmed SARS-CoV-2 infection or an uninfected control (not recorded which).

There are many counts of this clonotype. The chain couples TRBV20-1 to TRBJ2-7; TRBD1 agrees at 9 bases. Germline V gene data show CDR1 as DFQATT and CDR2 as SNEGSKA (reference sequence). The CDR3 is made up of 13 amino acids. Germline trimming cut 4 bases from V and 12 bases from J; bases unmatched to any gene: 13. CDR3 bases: TGCAGTGCTATTATGGGTTCCGGGACAGGGCTGTACTTC. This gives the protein CSAIMGSGTGLYF.

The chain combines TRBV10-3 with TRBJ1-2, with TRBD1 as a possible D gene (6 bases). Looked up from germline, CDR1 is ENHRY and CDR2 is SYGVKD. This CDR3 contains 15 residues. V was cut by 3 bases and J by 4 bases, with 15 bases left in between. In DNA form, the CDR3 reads TGTGCCATCAGTGACGGGGCAGGGGATTCCTATGGCTACACCTTC. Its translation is CAISDGAGDSYGYTF.

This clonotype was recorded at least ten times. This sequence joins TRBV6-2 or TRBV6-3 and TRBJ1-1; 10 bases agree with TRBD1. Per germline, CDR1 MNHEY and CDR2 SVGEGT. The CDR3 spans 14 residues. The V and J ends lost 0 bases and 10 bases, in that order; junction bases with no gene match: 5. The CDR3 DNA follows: TGTGCCAGCAGTTACTCGACAGGGGGCGCAGCAGCTTTCTTT. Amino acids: CASSYSTGGAAAFF.

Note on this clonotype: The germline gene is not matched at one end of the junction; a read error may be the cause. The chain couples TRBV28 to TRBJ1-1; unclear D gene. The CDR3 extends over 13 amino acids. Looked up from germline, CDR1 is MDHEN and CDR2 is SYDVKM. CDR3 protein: CASSLRAGTEAFF. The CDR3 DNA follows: TGTGCCAGCAGTTTGAGGGCGGGAACTGAAGCTTTTTTT.

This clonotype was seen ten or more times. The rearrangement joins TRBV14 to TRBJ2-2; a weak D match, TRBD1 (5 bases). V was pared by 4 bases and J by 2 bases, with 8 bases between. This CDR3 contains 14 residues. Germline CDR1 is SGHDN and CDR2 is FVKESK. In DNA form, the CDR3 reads TGTGCCAGCAGCCCCAGGGCTAACACCGGGGAGCTGTTTTTT. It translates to CASSPRANTGELFF.

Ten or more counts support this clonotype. The DNA for the CDR3 is TGTGCCATCAGATCAACAGGTGAAGCTTTCTTT. It is translated as CAIRSTGEAFF. The V gene is TRBV10-3, the J gene TRBJ1-1; TRBD1 might be the D (5 bases). This CDR3 has 11 amino acids. The germline CDR1 and CDR2 sequences are ENHRY and SYGVKD. V lost 6 bases and J 7 bases, leaving 9 bases between the germline ends.

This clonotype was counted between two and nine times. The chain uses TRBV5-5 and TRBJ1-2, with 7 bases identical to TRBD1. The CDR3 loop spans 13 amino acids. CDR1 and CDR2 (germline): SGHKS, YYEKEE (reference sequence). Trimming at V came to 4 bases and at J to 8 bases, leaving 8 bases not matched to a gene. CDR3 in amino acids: CASSPTTGSGYTF. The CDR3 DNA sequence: TGTGCCAGCAGCCCAACGACAGGGAGCGGCTACACCTTC.

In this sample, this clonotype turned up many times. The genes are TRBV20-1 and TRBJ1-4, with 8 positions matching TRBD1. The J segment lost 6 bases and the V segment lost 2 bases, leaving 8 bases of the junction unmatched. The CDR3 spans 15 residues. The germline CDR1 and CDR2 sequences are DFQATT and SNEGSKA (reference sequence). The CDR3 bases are TGCAGTGCTAGACGCCCCGGGACAGGTGATGAAAAACTGTTTTTT. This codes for CSARRPGTGDEKLFF.

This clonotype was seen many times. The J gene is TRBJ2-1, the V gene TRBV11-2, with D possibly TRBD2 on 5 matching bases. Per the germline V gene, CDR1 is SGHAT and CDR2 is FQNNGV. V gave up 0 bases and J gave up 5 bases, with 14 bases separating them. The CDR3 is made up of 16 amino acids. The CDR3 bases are TGTGCCAGCAGCTTAGATCGGGGAATTGGGGACAATGAGCAGTTCTTC. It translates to CASSLDRGIGDNEQFF.

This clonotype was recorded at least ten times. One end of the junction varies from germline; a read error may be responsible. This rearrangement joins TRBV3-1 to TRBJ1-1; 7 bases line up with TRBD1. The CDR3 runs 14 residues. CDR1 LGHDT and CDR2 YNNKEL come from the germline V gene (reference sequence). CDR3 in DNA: TGTGCTAGCAAGGACAGGACTTCGAACACTGAAGCTTTCTTT. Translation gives CASKDRTSNTEAFF.

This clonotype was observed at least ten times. The DNA of the CDR3 is TGTGCCAGCAGACGTTTTTCCCCGGAACACACGAACACCGGGGAGCTGTTTTTT. It encodes CASRRFSPEHTNTGELFF. This chain joins TRBV27 and TRBJ2-2; D call uncertain. CDR3 length equals 18 residues. The V and J ends lost 6 bases and 0 bases respectively, with 20 bases between them. The germline CDR1 and CDR2 sequences are MNHEY and SMNVEV (reference sequence).

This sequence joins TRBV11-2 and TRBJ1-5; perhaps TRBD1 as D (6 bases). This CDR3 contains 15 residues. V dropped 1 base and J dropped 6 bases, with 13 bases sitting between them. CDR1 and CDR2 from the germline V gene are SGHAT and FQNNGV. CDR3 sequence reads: CASSLVSRGAQPQHF. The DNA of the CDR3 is TGTGCCAGCAGCTTAGTGTCCCGGGGGGCTCAGCCCCAGCATTTT.

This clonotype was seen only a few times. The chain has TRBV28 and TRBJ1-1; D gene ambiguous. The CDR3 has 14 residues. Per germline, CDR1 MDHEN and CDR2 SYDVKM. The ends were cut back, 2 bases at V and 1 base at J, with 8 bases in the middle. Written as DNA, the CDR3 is TGTGCCAGCAGTTTAATAGTAACGAACACTGAAGCTTTCTTT. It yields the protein CASSLIVTNTEAFF. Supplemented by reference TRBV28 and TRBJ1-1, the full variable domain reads DVKVTQSSRYLVKRTGEKVFLECVQDMDHENMFWYRQDPGLGLRLIYFSYDVKMKEKGDIPEGYSVSREKKERFSLILESASTNQTSMYLCASSLIVTNTEAFFGQGTRLTVV.

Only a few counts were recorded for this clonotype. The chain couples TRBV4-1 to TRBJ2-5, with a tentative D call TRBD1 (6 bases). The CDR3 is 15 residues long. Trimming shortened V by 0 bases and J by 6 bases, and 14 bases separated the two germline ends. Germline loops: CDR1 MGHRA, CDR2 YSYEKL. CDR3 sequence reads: CASSQETGSIKTQYF. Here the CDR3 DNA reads TGCGCCAGCAGCCAAGAAACAGGGTCGATTAAGACCCAGTACTTC.